These 24 T cell receptor beta chains were sequenced from one sample in a study of blood T cell repertoires in COVID-19. Produced via immunoSEQ multiplex PCR; TCRdb's table is partial and in-frame only. The sample carries some 150,000 clones, 88% recorded once. Sequenced material: peripheral blood. The receptors derive from a woman aged 60-75 years with acute or convalescent COVID-19.

In this sample, this clone turned up a few times. The chain uses TRBV6-4 and TRBJ2-3; 7 nucleotides align to TRBD2. The CDR3 is 14 amino acids. Trimming took 4 bases from V and 0 from J; bases not matched to a gene: 1. Germline lookup yields CDR1 MRHNA and CDR2 SNTAGT. CDR3 coding DNA: TGTGCCAGCAGTGCGGGACTAAGCACAGATACGCAGTATTTT. Its translation is CASSAGLSTDTQYF.

The table lists this clone with a few counts. This chain links TRBV28 with TRBJ2-7; TRBD1 matches 7 bases. This CDR3 spans 12 amino acids. After removal of 10 bases from V and 5 bases from J, the junction contained 8 bases not matched to a gene. Per germline, CDR1 MDHEN and CDR2 SYDVKM. CDR3 sequence (DNA): TGTGCCACTATGGGACAGCTAGACGAGCAGTACTTC. It yields the protein CATMGQLDEQYF.

This clone was recorded a few times. Its ends do not fully match the called genes, so a read error is possible. The rearrangement links TRBV30 to TRBJ1-1, with a possible D match to TRBD1 (5 bases). The CDR3 spans 13 residues. Looked up from germline, CDR1 is GTSNPN and CDR2 is SVGIG (reference sequence). CDR3 protein: CAWSVQANAEAFF. The CDR3 nucleotides are TGTGCCTGGAGTGTACAGGCGAACGCTGAAGCTTTCTTT.

The chain recombines TRBV7-9 with TRBJ1-2, with 9 bases aligning to TRBD1. The V and J ends lost 5 bases and 3 bases, in that order; junction bases with no gene match: 19. Germline loops: CDR1 SEHNR, CDR2 FQNEAQ (reference sequence). This CDR3 has 19 amino acids. CDR3 sequence reads: CASSPKPGTGNPGDYGYTF. The CDR3 DNA is TGTGCCAGCAGCCCCAAACCCGGGACAGGGAACCCCGGAGACTATGGCTACACCTTC.

The V and J genes are TRBV2 and TRBJ2-3; maybe TRBD1 (6 bases). The CDR3 covers 15 residues. Germline V gene lookup returns CDR1 SNHLY and CDR2 FYNNEI. Deletions cut 0 bases from V and 2 bases from J, with 9 bases between. CDR3 in amino acids: CASSEARTDTDTQYF. CDR3 bases: TGTGCCAGCAGTGAAGCTCGGACAGACACAGATACGCAGTATTTT.

The chain couples TRBV5-1 to TRBJ2-1; 8 bases line up with TRBD2. The CDR3 runs to 15 residues. V dropped 1 base and J dropped 6; count of bases not matched to a gene: 6. The germline V gene has CDR1 SGHRS and CDR2 YFSETQ. This CDR3 reads CASSLFSGEGNEQFF. As DNA, the CDR3 is TGCGCCAGCAGCTTGTTTAGCGGGGAGGGCAATGAGCAGTTCTTC.

This rearrangement joins TRBV2 to TRBJ1-4, with 7 bases matching TRBD1. Losses at the gene ends were 5 bases for V and 0 bases for J; bases not matched to a gene: 3. Germline V lookup: CDR1 SNHLY, CDR2 FYNNEI. The CDR3 has 15 amino acids. DNA for the CDR3: TGTGCCAGCAGTAGAACAGGGGCAACTAATGAAAAACTGTTTTTT. Its protein is CASSRTGATNEKLFF.

V and J are TRBV5-1 and TRBJ1-2, with 7 bases lining up with TRBD1. Germline CDR1 and CDR2: SGHRS and YFSETQ. The junction had 5 bases not matched to a gene; V was cut back by 0 bases and J by 3 bases. This CDR3 contains 15 residues. CDR3 sequence: CASSLEWDRDYGYTF. The CDR3, as DNA: TGCGCCAGCAGCTTGGAGTGGGACAGAGACTATGGCTACACCTTC.

DNA of the CDR3: TGTGCCAGCAGCCAAACGTCCGTCGGGCAGTTCTTC. It codes for CASSQTSVGQFF. The genes are TRBV7-2 and TRBJ2-1; D is undetermined. The CDR3 contains 12 residues. Germline V gene data show CDR1 as SGHTA and CDR2 as FQGNSA. The ends were cut back, 5 bases at V and 12 bases at J, with 14 bases in the middle.

The CDR3 loop reads CASRDRGGVSEKLFF. The CDR3 coding sequence is TGTGCCAGCAGGGACAGGGGCGGAGTAAGTGAAAAACTGTTTTTT. The chain couples TRBV25-1 to TRBJ1-4; 9 bases fit TRBD1. The V and J ends lost 6 bases and 7 bases, in that order; junction bases with no gene match: 9. Germline values: CDR1 MGHDK, CDR2 SYGVNS. CDR3 length equals 15 residues.

This chain joins TRBV4-1 and TRBJ1-2, with 8 bases matching TRBD1. J lost 8 bases, V lost 6 bases, and 11 bases had no gene match. This CDR3 region has 14 residues. Germline V CDR1 and CDR2: MGHRA, YSYEKL. The CDR3 spells CASRPTGGGSGYTF. DNA for the CDR3: TGCGCCAGCAGGCCAACAGGGGGTGGATCCGGCTACACCTTC.

A word on this clone: Other DNA sequences in the sample encode the same CDR3. The chain employs TRBV5-1 and TRBJ2-1, with 10 bases aligning to TRBD2. Germline V gene lookup returns CDR1 SGHRS and CDR2 YFSETQ. The trim removed 1 base at V and 5 bases at J, leaving 6 bases unmatched. CDR3 length equals 16 residues. The CDR3 region is CASSLLPSGGDNEQFF. Written as DNA, the CDR3 is TGCGCCAGCAGCTTGCTCCCTAGCGGGGGTGACAATGAGCAGTTCTTC.

V usage is TRBV24-1 and J usage is TRBJ1-6, with 7 bases matching TRBD1. The V gene's germline CDR1 is KGHDR and CDR2 SFDVKD. J lost 3 bases, V lost 4 bases, and 5 bases had no gene match. This CDR3 region has 16 residues. DNA of the CDR3: TGTGCCACCAGTGAGTCTTGGGACAGCTATAATTCACCCCTCCACTTT. It yields the protein CATSESWDSYNSPLHF.

The V and J genes are TRBV11-2 and TRBJ1-2; the D gene is possibly TRBD1 (6 bases). Trimming took off 5 bases at V and 0 bases at J, with 16 bases between the two ends. CDR3 size: 16 residues. CDR1 SGHAT and CDR2 FQNNGV come from the germline V gene. The CDR3 protein is CASSARWDTSNYGYTF. The CDR3 region has the DNA TGTGCCAGCAGCGCCCGGTGGGACACATCTAACTATGGCTACACCTTC. The full variable domain, with the rest looked up from reference TRBV11-2 and TRBJ1-2, is EAGVAQSPRYKIIEKRQSVAFWCNPISGHATLYWYQQILGQGPKLLIQFQNNGVVDDSQLPKDRFSAERLKGVDSTLKIQPAKLEDSAVYLCASSARWDTSNYGYTFGSGTRLTVV.

This chain connects TRBV7-2 to TRBJ1-2; 8 bases agree with TRBD1. The CDR3 loop spans 12 amino acids. The germline gives CDR1 SGHTA, CDR2 FQGNSA. Trimming took 10 bases from V and 4 from J; bases not matched to a gene: 5. The CDR3 sequence is CATLTGVYGYTF. In DNA form, the CDR3 reads TGTGCCACCTTGACAGGGGTCTATGGCTACACCTTC.

The rearrangement uses TRBV7-2 and TRBJ2-5; 7 positions match TRBD1. V was pared by 5 bases and J by 1 base, with 4 bases of the junction left unmatched. The germline V gene encodes CDR1 SGHTA and CDR2 FQGNSA. This CDR3 is built from 14 residues. The CDR3 region has the DNA TGTGCCAGCAGCACACAGGGGCGCCAAGAGACCCAGTACTTC. Protein product: CASSTQGRQETQYF.

The chain recombines TRBV9 with TRBJ2-3; 8 bases map to TRBD2. The germline V gene encodes CDR1 SGDLS and CDR2 YYNGEE. V lost 7 bases, J lost 3 bases, and 7 bases stayed unmatched. The CDR3 totals 14 residues. CDR3 nucleotide sequence: TGTGCCAGCGGAGAGCGGGGGTGGACAGATACGCAGTATTTT. It yields the protein CASGERGWTDTQYF. Full variable domain (outside the CDR3, taken from reference TRBV9 and TRBJ2-3): DSGVTQTPKHLITATGQRVTLRCSPRSGDLSVYWYQQSLDQGLQFLIQYYNGEERAKGNILERFSAQQFPDLHSELNLSSLELGDSALYFCASGERGWTDTQYFGPGTRLTVL.

V and J are TRBV7-9 and TRBJ1-2, with D possibly matching TRBD1 (6 bases). Trimming removed 7 bases at V and 6 bases at J, with 33 bases between. CDR1 is SEHNR and CDR2 is FQNEAQ in the germline V gene (reference sequence). The length of the CDR3 is 19 residues. CDR3 coding DNA: TGTGCCAGCACCGTCTTCGGAGCAAGCTTTTCCAGGGGAGACAATGGCTACACCTTC. As protein: CASTVFGASFSRGDNGYTF.

About this clone: One junction end does not reproduce the germline sequence, and a read error may be involved. The V call is TRBV27, the J call TRBJ2-1; TRBD1 aligns across 12 bases. Germline CDR1 and CDR2: MNHEY and SMNVEV (reference sequence). The CDR3 is made up of 16 amino acids. This CDR3 reads CASSLSGQGALGEQFF. The CDR3 coding sequence is TGTGCCAGCAGTCTATCGGGACAGGGGGCTTTAGGTGAGCAGTTCTTC.

The rearrangement links TRBV19 to TRBJ2-3, with 11 bases fitting TRBD2. Germline CDR1 and CDR2: LNHDA and SQIVND (reference sequence). V lost 3 bases to trimming and J lost 3 bases; unmatched junction nucleotides: 11. CDR3 length: 18 amino acids. The CDR3 DNA sequence: TGTGCCAGTAGTATTAAAGGGATTAGCGGGGGGGCGACAGATACGCAGTATTTT. Translated, it gives CASSIKGISGGATDTQYF.

This chain joins TRBV7-9 and TRBJ1-2, with TRBD1 identical over 10 bases. CDR1 is SEHNR, CDR2 FQNEAQ, per germline (reference sequence). The V and J ends lost 5 bases and 6 bases, in that order; junction bases with no gene match: 6. The CDR3 has 14 residues. For the CDR3, the DNA is TGTGCCAGCAGCCGAGGGACAGGGGAAGATGGCTACACCTTC. Translated: CASSRGTGEDGYTF.

The V call is TRBV2, the J call TRBJ2-5; tentatively, D is TRBD1 (6 bases). The CDR3 extends over 14 amino acids. Trimming removed 6 bases at V and 5 bases at J, with 16 bases between. In germline, CDR1 is SNHLY, CDR2 FYNNEI. CDR3 amino acids: CASRNDQGRETQYF. The CDR3 coding sequence is TGTGCCAGCAGGAACGACCAGGGGCGGGAGACCCAGTACTTC.

V is TRBV5-6 and J is TRBJ2-1; 7 bases are shared with TRBD2. Germline trimming cut 1 base from V and 4 bases from J; bases unmatched to any gene: 5. The CDR3 has 15 amino acids. CDR1 is SGHDT, CDR2 YYEEEE, per germline. The CDR3 DNA sequence: TGTGCCAGCAGCTTGTCGGCTAGCGGATACAATGAGCAGTTCTTC. This gives the protein CASSLSASGYNEQFF. Looking up the rest from reference TRBV5-6 and TRBJ2-1 gives the full variable domain: DAGVTQSPTHLIKTRGQQVTLRCSPKSGHDTVSWYQQALGQGPQFIFQYYEEEERQRGNFPDRFSGHQFPNYSSELNVNALLLGDSALYLCASSLSASGYNEQFFGPGTRLTVL.

Here the CDR3 reads CASSLAGLLYGYTF. The CDR3 DNA reads TGTGCCAGCAGTTTAGCAGGGCTTCTCTATGGCTACACCTTC. V usage is TRBV28 and J usage is TRBJ1-2; D may be TRBD1 (5 bases). The CDR3 runs to 14 residues. The V gene's germline CDR1 is MDHEN and CDR2 SYDVKM. Trimming removed 2 bases from V and 4 bases from J, with 11 bases in between.